This TCR beta chain was obtained from a study of shared clonotypes between healthy human individuals. Assay used: immunoSEQ multiplex PCR; TCRdb lists only in-frame clones, some missing. In the table there are 2 million to 2.5 million clones, approximately 93% of which are singletons. CDR1 is SEHNR and CDR2 is FQNEAQ in the germline V gene (reference sequence). The CDR3 spans 17 residues. Deletions cut 1 base from V and 3 bases from J, with 15 bases between. This clone occurred once. All of the donors resided in Nashville, Tennessee, and each was a Caucasian adult. Material: naive CD4+ T cells from PBMCs. Noted subset: CD45RA+ positively selected. The receptor was derived from a man between 18 and 35 years old in good health. Some clones in this sample may be carry-over from other donors' samples. V and J are TRBV7-9 and TRBJ1-4, with D perhaps matching TRBD1 (5 bases). CDR3 sequence: CASSLDWLGESNEKLFF. The CDR3 region has the DNA TGTGCCAGCAGCTTAGATTGGTTGGGGGAGTCTAATGAAAAACTGTTTTTT.